This T cell receptor (beta chain) was sequenced in a study of technical replicates of blood from a few donors. The method was immunoSEQ multiplex PCR; TCRdb's version includes in-frame clones alone and lacks a portion of them. The sample gives more than 90,000 clones, 95% of which show up once; 0.2% to 0.25% is in the top ten. CDR3 length equals 14 residues. Germline V lookup: CDR1 MDHEN, CDR2 SYDVKM. The ends were cut back, 8 bases at V and 1 base at J, with 15 bases in the middle. The TCR originated in a human donor in good health. The specimen was T cells isolated from PBMCs. The chain uses TRBV28 and TRBJ2-7, with D possibly being TRBD2 (5 bases). The CDR3 spells CASRLRGRSYEQYF. CDR3 DNA: TGTGCCAGCCGCCTTCGGGGAAGGTCCTACGAGCAGTACTTC.